This T cell receptor beta chain was captured by sequencing in a study of blood T cell repertoires in COVID-19. In the study overall: The United States, Italy and Spain supplied acute and convalescent COVID-19 samples. T cells, B-cell-depleted T cells, or PBMCs provided the cDNA or gDNA that served as material.

In germline, CDR1 is SEHNR, CDR2 FQNEAQ (reference sequence). This CDR3 is 14 amino acids long. J gave up 3 bases and V 5 bases, and 3 bases lay outside the gene matches. Original data processing: Amplification from reference gene primers served as the basis for estimated nucleated cell counts. Here immunoSEQ multiplex PCR was the method, and the copy in TCRdb shows in-frame clones only, minus some. V and J calls plus clone size are reproduced from that table; the DNA served to infer D and trimming. The sample contains about 70,000 clones, 88% of which appear only once. This TCR came from a human donor in a cohort sampled during active COVID-19. The sample was peripheral blood. The chain has TRBV7-9 and TRBJ2-3, with TRBD1 identical over 9 bases. The CDR3 DNA reads TGTGCCAGCAGCCCGGGACAGGGAACAGATACGCAGTATTTT. Protein sequence: CASSPGQGTDTQYF.